This T cell receptor beta chain was sequenced in a study of blood T cell repertoires in COVID-19. Turning to the study itself: The United States, Italy and Spain were the sources of the acute and convalescent COVID-19 samples.

The study recruited people aged roughly 18 to 89 years across roughly 25 US areas. The data were produced by immunoSEQ multiplex PCR, yet TCRdb's version contains in-frame clones alone and is incomplete. The sample holds hundreds of thousands of clones, roughly nine tenths seen once. Sequencing used PBMCs or T cells enriched from blood (not recorded which). The receptor's source is a man younger than 30 who had recovered from COVID-19.

The CDR3 region is CASSLERREGGYTF. In DNA, the CDR3 is TGTGCCAGCAGCTTAGAAAGGAGGGAGGGTGGCTACACCTTC. The rearrangement uses TRBV11-2 and TRBJ1-2; no reliable D call. Germline assignment: CDR1 SGHAT and CDR2 FQNNGV. The CDR3 has 14 amino acids. V shed 0 bases and J shed 7 bases, with 12 bases lying between them.